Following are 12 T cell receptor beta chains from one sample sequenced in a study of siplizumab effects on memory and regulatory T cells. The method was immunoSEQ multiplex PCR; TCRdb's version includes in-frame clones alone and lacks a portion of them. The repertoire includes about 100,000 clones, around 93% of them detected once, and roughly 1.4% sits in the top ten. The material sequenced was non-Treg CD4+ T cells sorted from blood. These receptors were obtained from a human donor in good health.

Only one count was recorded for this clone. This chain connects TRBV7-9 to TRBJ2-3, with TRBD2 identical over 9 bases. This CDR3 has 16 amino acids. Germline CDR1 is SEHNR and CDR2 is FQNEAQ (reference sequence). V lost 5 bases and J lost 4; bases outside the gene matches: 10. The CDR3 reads CASSPGLAIIADTQYF. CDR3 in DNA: TGTGCCAGCAGCCCCGGACTAGCGATTATCGCAGATACGCAGTATTTT.

DNA of the CDR3: TGTGCCAGCAGCCCGCACCCGGGACTAGTTGAAATCGGTGGGGAGCTGTTTTTT. Amino acids: CASSPHPGLVEIGGELFF. The chain employs TRBV7-3 and TRBJ2-2, with 8 bases identical to TRBD2. CDR1 SGHTA and CDR2 FQGTGA come from the germline V gene. The CDR3 is 18 residues long. V dropped 5 bases and J dropped 8; count of bases not matched to a gene: 19.

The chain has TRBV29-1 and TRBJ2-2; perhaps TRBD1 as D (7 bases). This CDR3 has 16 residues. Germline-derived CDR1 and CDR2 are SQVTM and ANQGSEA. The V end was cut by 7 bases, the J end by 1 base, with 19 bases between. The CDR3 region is CSATIGGTVNTGELFF. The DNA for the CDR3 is TGCAGCGCCACAATTGGGGGGACAGTGAACACCGGGGAGCTGTTTTTT.

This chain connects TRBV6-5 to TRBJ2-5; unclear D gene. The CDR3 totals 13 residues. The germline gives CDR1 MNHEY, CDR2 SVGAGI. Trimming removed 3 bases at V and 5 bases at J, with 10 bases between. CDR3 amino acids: CASSYGPAETQYF. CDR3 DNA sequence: TGTGCCAGCAGTTATGGACCAGCGGAGACCCAGTACTTC.

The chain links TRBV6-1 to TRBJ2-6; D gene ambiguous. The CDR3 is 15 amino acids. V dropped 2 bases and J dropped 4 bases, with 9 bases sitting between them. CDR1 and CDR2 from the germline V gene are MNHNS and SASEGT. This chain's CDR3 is CASSEITHGANVLTF. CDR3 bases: TGTGCCAGCAGTGAAATAACGCACGGGGCCAACGTCCTGACTTTC.

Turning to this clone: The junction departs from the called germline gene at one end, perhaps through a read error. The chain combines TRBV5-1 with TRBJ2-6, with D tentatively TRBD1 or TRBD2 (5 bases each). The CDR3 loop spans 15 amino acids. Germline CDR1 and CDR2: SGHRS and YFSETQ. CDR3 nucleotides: TGCGCCAGCAGCTTGGACGGGGTTGGGGCCAACGTCCTGATTTTC. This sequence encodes CASSLDGVGANVLIF. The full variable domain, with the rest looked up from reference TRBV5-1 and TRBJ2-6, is KAGVTQTPRYLIKTRGQQVTLSCSPISGHRSVSWYQQTPGQGLQFLFEYFSETQRNKGNFPGRFSGRQFSNSRSEMNVSTLELGDSALYLCASSLDGVGANVLIFGAGSRLTVL.

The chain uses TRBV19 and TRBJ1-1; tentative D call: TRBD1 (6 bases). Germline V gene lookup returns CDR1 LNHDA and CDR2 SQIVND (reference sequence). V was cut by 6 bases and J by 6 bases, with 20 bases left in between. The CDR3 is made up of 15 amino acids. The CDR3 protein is CASRSKGVWLPEAFF. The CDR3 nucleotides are TGTGCCAGTAGGTCGAAGGGGGTTTGGCTTCCTGAAGCTTTCTTT.

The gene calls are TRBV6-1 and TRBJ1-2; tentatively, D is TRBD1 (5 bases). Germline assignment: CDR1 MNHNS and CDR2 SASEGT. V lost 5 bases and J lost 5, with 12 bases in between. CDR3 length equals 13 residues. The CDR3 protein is CASSPVGGYGYTF. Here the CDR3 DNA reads TGTGCCAGCAGTCCCGTCGGGGGATATGGCTACACCTTC.

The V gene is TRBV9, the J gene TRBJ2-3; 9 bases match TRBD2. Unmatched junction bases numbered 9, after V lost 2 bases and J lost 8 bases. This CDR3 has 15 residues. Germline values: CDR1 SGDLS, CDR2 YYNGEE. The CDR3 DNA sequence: TGTGCCAGCAGCGTTGGGACTAGCCTGACGTCTACGCAGTATTTT. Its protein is CASSVGTSLTSTQYF. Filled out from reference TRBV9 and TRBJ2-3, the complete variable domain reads DSGVTQTPKHLITATGQRVTLRCSPRSGDLSVYWYQQSLDQGLQFLIQYYNGEERAKGNILERFSAQQFPDLHSELNLSSLELGDSALYFCASSVGTSLTSTQYFGPGTRLTVL.

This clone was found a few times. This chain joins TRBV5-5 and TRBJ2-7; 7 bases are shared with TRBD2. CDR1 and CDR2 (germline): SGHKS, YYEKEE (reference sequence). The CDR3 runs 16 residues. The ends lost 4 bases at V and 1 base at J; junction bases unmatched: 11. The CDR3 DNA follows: TGTGCCAGCAGCGGCGGGGCATGGGACTATTCCTACGAGCAGTACTTC. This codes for CASSGGAWDYSYEQYF.

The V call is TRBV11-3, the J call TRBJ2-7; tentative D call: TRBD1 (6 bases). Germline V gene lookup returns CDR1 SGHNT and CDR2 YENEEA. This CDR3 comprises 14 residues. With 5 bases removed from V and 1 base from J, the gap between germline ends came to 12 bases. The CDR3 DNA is TGTGCCAGCAGCCCAAGACAGGAATCCTACGAGCAGTACTTC. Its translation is CASSPRQESYEQYF.

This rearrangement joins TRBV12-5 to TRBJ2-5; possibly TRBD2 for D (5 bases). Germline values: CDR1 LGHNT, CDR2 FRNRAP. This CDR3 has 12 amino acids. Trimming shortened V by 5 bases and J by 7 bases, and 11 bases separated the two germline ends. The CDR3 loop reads CASGPPEGTQYF. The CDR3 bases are TGTGCTAGTGGTCCCCCAGAGGGGACCCAGTACTTC.